The clone carrying this T cell receptor beta chain occurred a few times. The antigen is unknown. The time point denotes: patch test 2, 6 weeks after DPC sensitization. Treatment defined: therapeutic diphenylcyclopropenone sensitization with weekly scalp DPC. The study's library attached unique molecular identifiers to single cDNA molecules. One entry per CDR3 protein, called by TCRdb with MiXCR from the RACE reads. The sample records around 130,000 distinct CDR3 sequences, about 12% being singletons. The V end was cut by 7 bases, the J end by 5 bases, with 9 bases between. Germline CDR1 MNHNY, CDR2 SVGAGI (reference sequence). CDR3 size: 11 residues. The data belong to a study of human T cells and chemical hapten exposure. Study in general: While the approximately 22-week study was under way, patients received diphenylcyclopropenone on the scalp every week. The patients, most of them female, presented with alopecia areata, totalis or universalis. Whole-study results and caveats: With DPC sensitization, TCRs exceeding 1 in 1000 frequency showed no change.

V usage is TRBV6-6 and J usage is TRBJ2-7; no reliable D call. The sequence derives from a woman in her fifties or sixties with alopecia areata. Some clones in this sample may be carry-over from other donors' samples. Sequences were derived from whole blood, sampled in connection with sensitization to the hapten diphenylcyclopropenone (DPC). The CDR3: CASNFEHEQYF. The CDR3 DNA sequence: TGTGCCAGCAATTTTGAGCACGAGCAGTACTTC.